The TCR beta chain described here comes from a study of T cells in localized non-small cell lung cancer. Notes on the study in general: Median approximately 61 top-100 tumor clones were shared with paired adjacent lung. Longer overall survival associated with higher blood T cell density; shorter survival with higher adjacent-lung clonality. Exceeding tumor, uninvolved adjacent lung had the highest T cell clonality.

Germline values: CDR1 MDHEN, CDR2 SYDVKM. The length of the CDR3 is 13 residues. V was pared by 10 bases and J by 5 bases, with 17 bases between. Method: immunoSEQ multiplex PCR; TCRdb's copy keeps in-frame clones and lacks some. The sample lists 30,000 to 35,000 clones; 85% to 90% were seen once. This clone occurred once. The antigen remains undetermined. The genes are TRBV28 and TRBJ1-1; no clear D. This TCR was sampled from a female donor at least 60 years old with stage I lung adenocarcinoma. Sequenced material: peripheral blood, taken before any cancer treatment. Here the CDR3 reads CATRTRGRTEAFF. The DNA for the CDR3 is TGTGCCACCAGAACCCGCGGGAGGACTGAAGCTTTCTTT. The variable domain in full, with the rest retrieved from reference TRBV28 and TRBJ1-1, is DVKVTQSSRYLVKRTGEKVFLECVQDMDHENMFWYRQDPGLGLRLIYFSYDVKMKEKGDIPEGYSVSREKKERFSLILESASTNQTSMYLCATRTRGRTEAFFGQGTRLTVV.